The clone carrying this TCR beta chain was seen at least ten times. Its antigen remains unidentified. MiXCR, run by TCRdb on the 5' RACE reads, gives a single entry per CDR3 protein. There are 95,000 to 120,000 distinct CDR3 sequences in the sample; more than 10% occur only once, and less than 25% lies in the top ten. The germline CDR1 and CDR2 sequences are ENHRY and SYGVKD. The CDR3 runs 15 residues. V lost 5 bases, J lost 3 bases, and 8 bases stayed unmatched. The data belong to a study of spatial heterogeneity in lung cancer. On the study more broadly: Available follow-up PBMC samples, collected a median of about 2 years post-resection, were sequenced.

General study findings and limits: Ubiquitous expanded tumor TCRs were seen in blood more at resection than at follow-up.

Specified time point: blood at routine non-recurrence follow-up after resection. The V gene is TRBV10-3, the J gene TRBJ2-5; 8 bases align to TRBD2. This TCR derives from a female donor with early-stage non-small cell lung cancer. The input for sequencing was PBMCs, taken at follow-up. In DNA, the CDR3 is TGTGCCATCAGTTTTACGGGACTAGTAGAAGAGACCCAGTACTTC. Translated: CAISFTGLVEETQYF.